These 31 T cell receptor beta chains originate from one sample sequenced in a study of cytomegalovirus exposure and HLA in healthy donors. The PCR had 60 Vbeta and 13 Jbeta primers. Sequencing was performed with immunoSEQ multiplex PCR; in TCRdb, only in-frame clones are kept and a portion is missing. This sample has 200,000 to 250,000 clones, with 75% to 90% found just once. The sequencing sample was made of PBMCs. These receptors were collected from a woman between 40 and 50 years old in good health and CMV-seronegative.

The chain links TRBV5-1 to TRBJ2-7, with unresolved D. The CDR3 consists of 12 residues. The V end was cut by 6 bases, the J end by 2 bases, with 9 bases between. CDR1 SGHRS and CDR2 YFSETQ come from the germline V gene. This CDR3 reads CASKNFAYEQYF. The CDR3 region has the DNA TGCGCCAGCAAAAACTTCGCCTACGAGCAGTACTTC.

This clone appeared a single time. J is TRBJ1-4 and V is TRBV7-9; 11 bases are a match to TRBD1. CDR1 is SEHNR, CDR2 FQNEAQ, per germline (reference sequence). The CDR3 is 13 residues long. V was clipped by 4 bases and J by 11 bases; unmatched bases: 3. The CDR3 loop is CASSWGQGVKLFF. CDR3 coding DNA: TGTGCCAGCAGCTGGGGACAGGGGGTGAAACTGTTTTTT.

This chain connects TRBV2 to TRBJ1-5; 11 bases align to TRBD1. The ends lost 4 bases at V and 3 bases at J; junction bases unmatched: 5. The CDR3 consists of 16 residues. Germline CDR1 is SNHLY and CDR2 is FYNNEI. The CDR3 loop is CASSAGQGANNQPQHF. The CDR3 region has the DNA TGTGCCAGCAGTGCCGGACAGGGGGCGAACAATCAGCCCCAGCATTTT.

A note on this clone: Other nucleotide sequences from this sample produce the same CDR3. V gene TRBV5-1 combines with J gene TRBJ1-4; D not resolved. Trimming removed 4 bases from V and 8 bases from J, with 15 bases in between. The CDR3 has 14 amino acids. The germline V gene has CDR1 SGHRS and CDR2 YFSETQ. CDR3 protein: CASSLAQPSEKLFF. In DNA, the CDR3 is TGCGCCAGCAGCCTAGCGCAGCCTTCGGAAAAACTGTTTTTT.

The chain combines TRBV7-3 with TRBJ2-1; D is unclear. CDR1 is SGHTA, CDR2 FQGTGA, per germline. This CDR3 contains 13 residues. V was trimmed by 5 bases and J by 7 bases, leaving 12 bases between them. The CDR3 nucleotides read TGTGCCAGCAGCCAATATAGTGGTAATGAGCAGTTCTTC. This codes for CASSQYSGNEQFF. Drawing the rest from reference TRBV7-3 and TRBJ2-1, the complete variable domain is GAGVSQTPSNKVTEKGKYVELRCDPISGHTALYWYRQSLGQGPEFLIYFQGTGAADDSGLPNDRFFAVRPEGSVSTLKIQRTERGDSAVYLCASSQYSGNEQFFGPGTRLTVL.

The rearrangement links TRBV6-5 to TRBJ1-1; 7 bases align to TRBD1. Germline CDR1 is MNHEY and CDR2 is SVGAGI. This CDR3 is 15 amino acids long. The V gene end was trimmed by 5 bases and the J gene end by 1 base; junction bases not matched to a gene: 7. The CDR3 loop reads CASSLRQGRNTEAFF. DNA of the CDR3: TGTGCCAGCAGTCTCCGACAGGGACGGAACACTGAAGCTTTCTTT.

The V gene is TRBV6-1, the J gene TRBJ2-7; 8 positions match TRBD1. V was clipped by 7 bases and J by 4 bases; unmatched bases: 6. Per germline, CDR1 MNHNS and CDR2 SASEGT. The CDR3 extends over 13 amino acids. The CDR3 nucleotides are TGTGCCAGCACGGGACAGGTGACTTACGAGCAGTACTTC. It is translated as CASTGQVTYEQYF.

This CDR3 reads CASSGRLAGALGEQYF. The CDR3 DNA reads as TGTGCCAGCAGCGGACGACTAGCGGGAGCTCTGGGAGAGCAGTACTTC. This sequence joins TRBV11-3 and TRBJ2-7; 12 bases fit TRBD2. Per germline, CDR1 SGHNT and CDR2 YENEEA. CDR3 length equals 16 residues. Germline trimming cut 5 bases from V and 7 bases from J; bases unmatched to any gene: 12.

This clone was seen a single time. The chain couples TRBV2 to TRBJ2-7; a weak D match, TRBD2 (6 bases). The CDR3 spans 13 residues. Germline values: CDR1 SNHLY, CDR2 FYNNEI. V was shortened by 10 bases and J by 3 bases, with 16 bases between the two germline ends. This CDR3 is CATRGLALYEQYF. CDR3 bases: TGTGCCACCCGGGGACTTGCCCTCTACGAGCAGTACTTC. Supplemented by reference TRBV2 and TRBJ2-7, the full variable domain reads EPEVTQTPSHQVTQMGQEVILRCVPISNHLYFYWYRQILGQKVEFLVSFYNNEISEKSEIFDDQFSVERPDGSNFTLKIRSTKLEDSAMYFCATRGLALYEQYFGPGTRLTVT.

The chain has TRBV4-1 and TRBJ2-5; perhaps TRBD1 as D (6 bases). TRBJ2-7 matches the DNA end more closely, so the J call is doubtful. The germline V gene has CDR1 MGHRA and CDR2 YSYEKL. The CDR3 loop spans 14 amino acids. CDR3 sequence (DNA): TGCGCCAGCAGCCAAATGTCAGGGGAATACGAGCAGTACTTC. Protein: CASSQMSGEYEQYF.

The V gene is TRBV4-1, the J gene TRBJ2-6, with D perhaps matching TRBD2 (6 bases). This CDR3 is 16 amino acids long. With 2 bases removed from V and 2 bases from J, the gap between germline ends came to 10 bases. CDR1 MGHRA and CDR2 YSYEKL come from the germline V gene. The CDR3 region is CASSQPGGTGANVLTF. Written as DNA, the CDR3 is TGCGCCAGCAGCCAACCTGGGGGGACTGGGGCCAACGTCCTGACTTTC.

The chain has TRBV12-5 and TRBJ2-3; D possibly corresponds to TRBD2 (6 bases). The germline V gene has CDR1 LGHNT and CDR2 FRNRAP. The CDR3 is 14 amino acids. V shed 3 bases and J shed 5 bases, with 12 bases lying between them. For the CDR3, the DNA is TGTGCTAGTGGTTTTAGCGGCCCGAGAGATACGCAGTATTTT. It specifies CASGFSGPRDTQYF.

V gene TRBV12-2 combines with J gene TRBJ2-7; TRBD2 is the table's D call, not checked against the DNA. TRBV12-2 is tagged as a pseudogene. The CDR3 runs to 12 residues. The CDR3 reads CASRRVADGQYF. CDR3 coding DNA: TGTGCAAGTCGTCGAGTGGCGGATGGGCAGTACTTC.

This clone appeared once. J is TRBJ2-2 and V is TRBV10-1; 7 nucleotides match TRBD2. The V and J ends lost 4 bases and 1 base, in that order; junction bases with no gene match: 6. Germline V gene lookup returns CDR1 WNHNN and CDR2 SYGVQD (reference sequence). The CDR3 consists of 16 residues. The CDR3 loop reads CASSVSGIGNTGELFF. The CDR3 DNA sequence: TGCGCCAGCAGTGTAAGCGGGATCGGGAACACCGGGGAGCTGTTTTTT.

In this sample, this clone turned up once. This chain connects TRBV5-1 to TRBJ1-2; 8 bases line up with TRBD1. Trimming cost V 4 bases and J 7 bases; bases outside gene matches: 12. CDR3 length equals 15 residues. Germline-derived CDR1 and CDR2 are SGHRS and YFSETQ. This CDR3 is CASSPQDRVGTGYTF. The CDR3 DNA reads TGCGCCAGCAGCCCTCAGGACAGGGTAGGGACTGGCTACACCTTC. The complete variable domain, with remaining parts taken from reference TRBV5-1 and TRBJ1-2, reads KAGVTQTPRYLIKTRGQQVTLSCSPISGHRSVSWYQQTPGQGLQFLFEYFSETQRNKGNFPGRFSGRQFSNSRSEMNVSTLELGDSALYLCASSPQDRVGTGYTFGSGTRLTVV.

This clone was counted once. This rearrangement joins TRBV27 to TRBJ1-6; D perhaps matches TRBD1 (6 bases). The CDR3 sequence is 13 residues long. V was shortened by 4 bases and J by 10 bases, with 11 bases between the two germline ends. Germline CDR1 and CDR2: MNHEY and SMNVEV (reference sequence). The CDR3 reads CASSWTERSPLHF. The CDR3 bases are TGTGCCAGCAGTTGGACAGAAAGGTCACCCCTCCACTTT.

The chain has TRBV5-1 and TRBJ2-2, with D hard to call. The CDR3 contains 14 residues. V was trimmed by 1 base and J by 1 base, leaving 5 bases between them. Germline CDR1 reads SGHRS; CDR2 reads YFSETQ. Written as DNA, the CDR3 is TGCGCCAGCAGCTTGACAGTGAACACCGGGGAGCTGTTTTTT. This encodes CASSLTVNTGELFF.

CDR3 amino acids: CASSLGLLYEQYF. The CDR3 DNA reads TGTGCCAGCAGTTTGGGACTTCTCTACGAGCAGTACTTC. The J gene is TRBJ2-7, the V gene TRBV27, with a weak D call TRBD2 (6 bases). From germline, CDR1 is MNHEY and CDR2 SMNVEV (reference sequence). The ends were cut back, 3 bases at V and 3 bases at J, with 9 bases in the middle. There are 13 residues in the CDR3.

Remarks on this clone: The identical CDR3 is also encoded by other nucleotide sequences in the sample. This chain joins TRBV20-1 and TRBJ1-2; D is uncertain. V was shortened by 2 bases and J by 9 bases, with 10 bases between the two germline ends. The CDR3 extends over 11 amino acids. Germline CDR1 is DFQATT and CDR2 is SNEGSKA (reference sequence). The CDR3: CSARMPTSYTF. Written as DNA, the CDR3 is TGCAGTGCTAGAATGCCCACAAGCTACACCTTC.

This clone was observed a few times. The chain employs TRBV29-1 and TRBJ2-3; 8 positions agree with TRBD1. The CDR3 length is 15 residues. Germline V gene lookup returns CDR1 SQVTM and CDR2 ANQGSEA. J was trimmed by 2 bases and V by 3 bases; bases with no gene match: 7. The CDR3 nucleotides read TGCAGCGTTGATCGCCGGGACAGGTACACAGATACGCAGTATTTT. This gives the protein CSVDRRDRYTDTQYF.

Here the CDR3 DNA reads TGTGCCAGCAGCTTAGGAATCGGGGATACGCAGTATTTT. This translates into CASSLGIGDTQYF. The chain has TRBV7-7 and TRBJ2-3; D remains ambiguous. From germline, CDR1 is SSHAT and CDR2 FNYEAQ (reference sequence). Trimming left V 1 base short and J 6 bases short, with 8 bases between. The length of the CDR3 is 13 residues.

The V gene is TRBV5-1, the J gene TRBJ2-5; 10 nucleotides agree with TRBD2. The CDR3 has 17 residues. V was clipped by 3 bases and J by 3 bases; unmatched bases: 11. The germline CDR1 and CDR2 sequences are SGHRS and YFSETQ. The CDR3 sequence: CASSSGGPAGGKETQYF. The DNA of the CDR3 is TGCGCCAGCAGCTCCGGAGGTCCAGCGGGAGGGAAAGAGACCCAGTACTTC.

This clone occurred a few times. The chain carries TRBV6-1 and TRBJ2-3; weak D call: TRBD1 (5 bases). CDR1 is MNHNS, CDR2 SASEGT, per germline. The CDR3 runs to 15 residues. Deletions cut 3 bases from V and 2 bases from J, with 12 bases between. The CDR3 reads CASSDLTVTTDTQYF. In DNA form, the CDR3 reads TGTGCCAGCAGTGATCTGACAGTCACCACAGATACGCAGTATTTT.

J is TRBJ2-7 and V is TRBV9; possible D gene TRBD2, 6 bases. The germline V gene encodes CDR1 SGDLS and CDR2 YYNGEE. V shed 0 bases and J shed 6 bases, with 16 bases lying between them. The CDR3 is 15 amino acids. The CDR3 is CASSVVGGGVGEQYF. Here the CDR3 DNA reads TGTGCCAGCAGCGTAGTGGGGGGTGGGGTCGGCGAGCAGTACTTC.

The chain is built from TRBV27 and TRBJ1-1; tentatively, D is TRBD1 (6 bases). This CDR3 is 15 amino acids long. V lost 4 bases and J 4 bases, leaving 16 bases between the germline ends. The V gene's germline CDR1 is MNHEY and CDR2 SMNVEV (reference sequence). CDR3 sequence (DNA): TGTGCCAGCAGTTCCCACCCCGGCAGGGGCACTGAAGCTTTCTTT. It codes for CASSSHPGRGTEAFF.

The chain has TRBV27 and TRBJ1-1, with 7 bases fitting TRBD1. The CDR3 length is 14 residues. The J segment lost 2 bases and the V segment lost 6 bases, leaving 6 bases of the junction unmatched. Germline CDR1 reads MNHEY; CDR2 reads SMNVEV (reference sequence). For the CDR3, the DNA is TGTGCCAGCAGGTGGACAGGTTCAAACACTGAAGCTTTCTTT. Amino acids: CASRWTGSNTEAFF.

The rearrangement joins TRBV7-2 to TRBJ1-2; no clear D gene. The CDR3 is 12 residues long. Germline lookup yields CDR1 SGHTA and CDR2 FQGNSA. V was cut by 2 bases and J by 6 bases, with 7 bases left in between. The CDR3 nucleotides read TGTGCCAGCAGCTTATACCGGGATGGCTACACCTTC. Protein sequence: CASSLYRDGYTF.

CDR3 bases: TGTGCCAGCAGCTTGCCCCAGGGGGCAGTAGGGGGCTACACCTTC. Translating gives CASSLPQGAVGGYTF. The chain recombines TRBV5-4 with TRBJ1-2, with 8 bases lining up with TRBD1. The V gene end was trimmed by 1 base and the J gene end by 8 bases; junction bases not matched to a gene: 10. The CDR3 has 15 residues. Germline V CDR1 and CDR2: SGHNT, YYREEE (reference sequence).

J is TRBJ2-2 and V is TRBV27; 10 bases fit TRBD2. Per the germline V gene, CDR1 is MNHEY and CDR2 is SMNVEV (reference sequence). The V segment lost 2 bases and the J segment 7 bases; nucleotides outside the gene matches: 7. This CDR3 has 16 amino acids. The CDR3 DNA sequence: TGTGCCAGCAGTTTAAGGCTAGCGGGAGTATTCGGGGAGCTGTTTTTT. Its protein is CASSLRLAGVFGELFF.

This clone was observed a single time. The chain employs TRBV15 and TRBJ1-1, with TRBD1 matching 10 bases. Trimming cost V 1 base and J 4 bases; bases outside gene matches: 3. CDR1 LNHNV and CDR2 YYDKDF come from the germline V gene (reference sequence). The CDR3 runs 15 residues. The CDR3 sequence is CATSRGRTGGTEAFF. CDR3 bases: TGTGCCACCAGCAGAGGTAGGACAGGGGGCACTGAAGCTTTCTTT.

V usage is TRBV11-2 and J usage is TRBJ2-3, with TRBD2 matching over 8 bases. Losses at the gene ends were 1 base for V and 6 bases for J; bases not matched to a gene: 0. Germline CDR1 is SGHAT and CDR2 is FQNNGV. The CDR3 is made up of 13 amino acids. The CDR3 loop reads CASSLVAGDTQYF. CDR3 DNA sequence: TGTGCCAGCAGCTTAGTAGCGGGGGATACGCAGTATTTT. Combining the CDR3 with reference TRBV11-2 and TRBJ2-3 gives the whole variable domain EAGVAQSPRYKIIEKRQSVAFWCNPISGHATLYWYQQILGQGPKLLIQFQNNGVVDDSQLPKDRFSAERLKGVDSTLKIQPAKLEDSAVYLCASSLVAGDTQYFGPGTRLTVL.